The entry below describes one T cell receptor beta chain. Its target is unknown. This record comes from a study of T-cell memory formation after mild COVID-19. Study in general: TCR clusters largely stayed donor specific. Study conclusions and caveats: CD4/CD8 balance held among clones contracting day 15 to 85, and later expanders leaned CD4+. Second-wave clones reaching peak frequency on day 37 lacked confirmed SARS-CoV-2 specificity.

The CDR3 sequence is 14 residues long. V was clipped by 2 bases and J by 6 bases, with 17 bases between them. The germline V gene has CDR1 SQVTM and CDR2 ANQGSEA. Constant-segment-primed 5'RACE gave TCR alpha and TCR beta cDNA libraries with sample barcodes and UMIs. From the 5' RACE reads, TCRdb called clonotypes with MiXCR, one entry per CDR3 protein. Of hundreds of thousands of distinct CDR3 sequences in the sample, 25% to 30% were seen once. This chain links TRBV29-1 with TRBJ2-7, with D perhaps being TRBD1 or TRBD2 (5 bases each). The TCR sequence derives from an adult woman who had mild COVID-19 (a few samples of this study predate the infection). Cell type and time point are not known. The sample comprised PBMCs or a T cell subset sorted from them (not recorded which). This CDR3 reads CSVELPPRAGEQYF. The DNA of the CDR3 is TGCAGCGTTGAACTACCCCCCAGGGCGGGCGAGCAGTACTTC.